These 10 T cell receptor beta chains came from one sample sequenced in a study of T cell changes during pregnancy in multiple sclerosis. The assay was immunoSEQ multiplex PCR, and TCRdb's table has in-frame clones only and misses some. The sample includes roughly 89,000 clones, approximately 94% of them seen just once. The starting material was peripheral blood, obtained in the third trimester of pregnancy. The source is a female donor with multiple sclerosis, enrolled in a pregnancy study.

The J gene is TRBJ2-5, the V gene TRBV27; D is ambiguous. The CDR3 contains 11 residues. V gave up 3 bases and J gave up 3 bases, with 2 bases separating them. Germline V gives CDR1 MNHEY, CDR2 SMNVEV (reference sequence). CDR3 residues: CASSFKETQYF. CDR3 bases: TGTGCCAGCAGTTTCAAAGAGACCCAGTACTTC.

This clone was seen just once. V usage is TRBV28 and J usage is TRBJ2-3; 7 nucleotides line up with TRBD1. This CDR3 is 16 amino acids long. Germline loops: CDR1 MDHEN, CDR2 SYDVKM. V gave up 1 base and J gave up 2 bases; unmatched junction bases: 6. For the CDR3, the DNA is TGTGCCAGCAGTTTATTAAGGGGGCGGATCACAGATACGCAGTATTTT. It codes for CASSLLRGRITDTQYF.

This clone appeared a single time. The rearrangement links TRBV29-1 to TRBJ2-7; 9 bases line up with TRBD2. The CDR3 spans 15 residues. Germline V CDR1 and CDR2: SQVTM, ANQGSEA. V lost 1 base to trimming and J lost 6 bases; unmatched junction nucleotides: 10. In DNA, the CDR3 is TGCAGCGTTGAAGCCCCTAGCGGGACAACCGGCGAGCAGTACTTC. It encodes CSVEAPSGTTGEQYF.

The V call is TRBV7-3, the J call TRBJ2-3; D call uncertain. Germline V gene sequence: CDR1 SGHTA, CDR2 FQGTGA. With 4 bases removed from V and 4 bases from J, the gap between germline ends came to 9 bases. This CDR3 has 13 amino acids. Here the CDR3 DNA reads TGTGCCAGCAGCTCCGATGGAGCAGATACGCAGTATTTT. Translation gives CASSSDGADTQYF.

In nucleotides, the CDR3 is TGTGCCAGCAGCCATTCCGGGACAGGGTTCGGGGAGCTGTTTTTT. It specifies CASSHSGTGFGELFF. The rearrangement uses TRBV5-8 and TRBJ2-2, with 9 bases lining up with TRBD1. The trim removed 4 bases at V and 7 bases at J, leaving 8 bases unmatched. From germline, CDR1 is SGHTS and CDR2 YDEGEE. The CDR3 totals 15 residues. Full variable domain (missing parts from reference TRBV5-8 and TRBJ2-2): EAGVTQSPTHLIKTRGQQATLRCSPISGHTSVYWYQQALGLGLQFLLWYDEGEERNRGNFPPRFSGRQFPNYSSELNVNALELEDSALYLCASSHSGTGFGELFFGEGSRLTVL.

The chain employs TRBV5-6 and TRBJ1-2, with a tentative D call TRBD1 (5 bases). CDR1 and CDR2 (germline): SGHDT, YYEEEE. Trimming took off 3 bases at V and 6 bases at J, with 12 bases between the two ends. The CDR3 spans 13 residues. The CDR3 is CASSSGGLDGYTF. CDR3 nucleotides: TGTGCCAGCAGCTCGGGGGGATTGGATGGCTACACCTTC.

This clone has just one count. V is TRBV4-2 and J is TRBJ2-5; 12 bases are a match to TRBD2. Losses at the gene ends were 4 bases for V and 3 bases for J; bases not matched to a gene: 18. In germline, CDR1 is LGHNA, CDR2 YNFKEQ. This CDR3 comprises 20 residues. CDR3 sequence (DNA): TGTGCCAGCAGCCCCCAGGCTAGCGGGAGGGCCAGCAATGAAAAAGAGACCCAGTACTTC. Translating gives CASSPQASGRASNEKETQYF.

The rearrangement links TRBV19 to TRBJ2-1; TRBD1 is a possible D gene (6 bases). The CDR3 runs to 11 residues. Germline loops: CDR1 LNHDA, CDR2 SQIVND (reference sequence). Trimming cost V 5 bases and J 13 bases, with 12 bases left between them. Written as DNA, the CDR3 is TGTGCCAGTAGTTTCCAGGGGCCCCAGTTCTTC. Protein product: CASSFQGPQFF.

The rearrangement uses TRBV4-3 and TRBJ2-1; D is perhaps TRBD1 (5 bases). Germline V gene lookup returns CDR1 LGHNA and CDR2 YSLEER. The CDR3 covers 15 residues. V was pared by 0 bases and J by 8 bases, with 14 bases between. Here the CDR3 reads CASSQDVWFRDEQFF. The CDR3 DNA is TGCGCCAGCAGCCAAGATGTATGGTTCAGGGATGAGCAGTTCTTC.

The chain employs TRBV2 and TRBJ1-1, with D perhaps matching TRBD1 (6 bases). Trimming pared 8 bases from V and 1 base from J, leaving 17 bases between. Germline V lookup: CDR1 SNHLY, CDR2 FYNNEI. This CDR3 is built from 15 residues. CDR3 DNA sequence: TGTGCCAGCCGAAAACAGGGTTGGGAGAACACTGAAGCTTTCTTT. Amino acid sequence: CASRKQGWENTEAFF.